These 20 T cell receptor beta chains came from one sample sequenced in a study of brain T cells in children with intractable seizures. The assay was immunoSEQ multiplex PCR, and TCRdb's table has in-frame clones only and misses some. Of 70,000 to 85,000 clones listed, approximately 89% are singletons. Sample: peripheral blood, taken at surgery. The receptors here all came from a girl aged 2-10 years with Rasmussen encephalitis and intractable seizures.

This rearrangement joins TRBV14 to TRBJ2-7; TRBD1 aligns across 8 bases. Germline CDR1 SGHDN, CDR2 FVKESK. V gave up 1 base and J gave up 5 bases; unmatched junction bases: 1. The CDR3 covers 13 residues. CDR3 region: CASSQAGGNEQYF. CDR3 in DNA: TGTGCCAGCAGCCAAGCAGGGGGCAACGAGCAGTACTTC.

V is TRBV11-2 and J is TRBJ2-3; TRBD1 matches at 7 bases. V gave up 3 bases and J gave up 0 bases; unmatched junction bases: 3. Germline loops: CDR1 SGHAT, CDR2 FQNNGV. The CDR3 is 15 residues long. The CDR3 DNA is TGTGCCAGCAGCTTCGACAGGGCCAGCACAGATACGCAGTATTTT. Translation: CASSFDRASTDTQYF.

This chain uses TRBV4-1 with TRBJ1-3; D may be TRBD1 (6 bases). Trimming pared 6 bases from V and 2 bases from J, leaving 11 bases between. The CDR3 covers 14 residues. Germline CDR1 is MGHRA and CDR2 is YSYEKL. The CDR3: CASSTGYPGNTIYF. The CDR3 nucleotides read TGCGCCAGCAGTACAGGGTATCCTGGAAACACCATATATTTT.

The J gene is TRBJ1-2, the V gene TRBV5-4, with 7 bases that match TRBD1. The germline CDR1 and CDR2 sequences are SGHNT and YYREEE (reference sequence). J gave up 8 bases and V 0 bases, and 7 bases lay outside the gene matches. The CDR3 consists of 14 residues. The CDR3 region is CASSLATTGYGYTF. The CDR3 DNA is TGTGCCAGCAGCTTGGCCACGACAGGGTACGGCTACACCTTC. The entire variable domain, with the rest obtained from reference TRBV5-4 and TRBJ1-2, is as follows: ETGVTQSPTHLIKTRGQQVTLRCSSQSGHNTVSWYQQALGQGPQFIFQYYREEENGRGNFPPRFSGLQFPNYSSELNVNALELDDSALYLCASSLATTGYGYTFGSGTRLTVV.

The rearrangement links TRBV7-2 to TRBJ2-3, with 9 bases that match TRBD2. CDR1 and CDR2 (germline): SGHTA, FQGNSA. The CDR3 covers 14 residues. V was pared by 7 bases and J by 1 base, with 3 bases of the junction left unmatched. The CDR3 nucleotides are TGTGCCAGCATACTAGCGGGCGGCACAGATACGCAGTATTTT. Translated: CASILAGGTDTQYF.

The chain combines TRBV27 with TRBJ1-1, with D hard to call. Trimming shortened V by 5 bases and J by 2 bases, and 9 bases separated the two germline ends. There are 13 residues in the CDR3. The germline V gene encodes CDR1 MNHEY and CDR2 SMNVEV (reference sequence). The CDR3 protein is CASSGQLNTEAFF. CDR3 DNA: TGTGCCAGCAGTGGCCAGCTAAACACTGAAGCTTTCTTT.

V usage is TRBV12-3 or TRBV12-4 and J usage is TRBJ2-7; D remains unclear. V gave up 3 bases and J gave up 1 base, with 7 bases separating them. This CDR3 has 13 amino acids. The CDR3 DNA follows: TGTGCCAGCAGTTTTTCACTTTCCTACGAGCAGTACTTC. It is translated as CASSFSLSYEQYF.

The V and J genes are TRBV18 and TRBJ2-1; TRBD2 matches 10 bases. The J segment lost 10 bases and the V segment lost 3 bases, leaving 9 bases of the junction unmatched. Germline CDR1 reads KGHSH; CDR2 reads LQKENI. The CDR3 extends over 15 amino acids. The CDR3 loop is CASSPMASGSGEQFF. The CDR3 DNA sequence: TGTGCCAGCTCACCGATGGCTAGCGGGAGCGGAGAGCAGTTCTTC.

The chain is built from TRBV2 and TRBJ1-5; D is ambiguous. The CDR3 sequence is 13 residues long. Germline V gene sequence: CDR1 SNHLY, CDR2 FYNNEI. Trimming took off 4 bases at V and 0 bases at J, with 4 bases between the two ends. CDR3 loop: CASSGDSNQPQHF. CDR3 bases: TGTGCCAGCAGTGGAGATAGCAATCAGCCCCAGCATTTT.

The chain couples TRBV28 to TRBJ1-5; D may be TRBD1 (6 bases). The germline V gene has CDR1 MDHEN and CDR2 SYDVKM. This CDR3 comprises 12 residues. V was trimmed by 4 bases and J by 9 bases, leaving 10 bases between them. In DNA form, the CDR3 reads TGTGCCAGCAGTTCACAGGGATGGCCCCAGCATTTT. It translates to CASSSQGWPQHF. Variable domain in full (rest from reference TRBV28 and TRBJ1-5): DVKVTQSSRYLVKRTGEKVFLECVQDMDHENMFWYRQDPGLGLRLIYFSYDVKMKEKGDIPEGYSVSREKKERFSLILESASTNQTSMYLCASSSQGWPQHFGDGTRLSIL.

This rearrangement joins TRBV10-3 to TRBJ2-3; a possible D gene is TRBD1 (6 bases). CDR1 is ENHRY and CDR2 is SYGVKD in the germline V gene. There are 18 residues in the CDR3. Trimming stripped 5 bases from V and 1 base from J, with 22 bases between. The CDR3: CAISILNYRVLCTDTQYF. CDR3 coding DNA: TGTGCCATCAGTATCCTCAATTACAGGGTTCTCTGCACAGATACGCAGTATTTT.

This sequence joins TRBV4-1 and TRBJ2-1; D may match TRBD1 or TRBD2 (5 bases each). The CDR3 is 15 residues long. Between the trimmed V and J ends, which lost 3 bases and 6 bases, there was a span of 15 bases. Germline CDR1 and CDR2: MGHRA and YSYEKL. The CDR3: CASSHRGTCCNEQFF. The CDR3 region has the DNA TGCGCCAGCAGCCACCGAGGGACCTGCTGCAATGAGCAGTTCTTC.

The chain is built from TRBV9 and TRBJ1-4; D might be TRBD1 (6 bases). V was cut by 0 bases and J by 5 bases, with 11 bases left in between. Germline V gene sequence: CDR1 SGDLS, CDR2 YYNGEE. This CDR3 is built from 15 residues. CDR3 sequence (DNA): TGTGCCAGCAGCGTAGGAGGGGGGGACAATGAAAAACTGTTTTTT. Translation gives CASSVGGGDNEKLFF.

The gene calls are TRBV5-1 and TRBJ1-3, with D unresolved. The germline CDR1 and CDR2 sequences are SGHRS and YFSETQ. The CDR3 length is 16 residues. The V end was cut by 5 bases, the J end by 4 bases, with 19 bases between. CDR3 sequence (DNA): TGCGCCAGCAGGTCCCTCCCCGGAGGCCAGGGAAACACCATATATTTT. Amino acids: CASRSLPGGQGNTIYF.

J is TRBJ1-1 and V is TRBV5-6; 8 nucleotides match TRBD1. Germline CDR1 SGHDT, CDR2 YYEEEE. This CDR3 spans 13 amino acids. Trimming took 5 bases from V and 4 from J; bases not matched to a gene: 4. The CDR3 bases are TGTGCCAGCAGTAATACAGGGGGCACTGAAGCTTTCTTT. Protein sequence: CASSNTGGTEAFF. Drawing the rest from reference TRBV5-6 and TRBJ1-1, the complete variable domain is DAGVTQSPTHLIKTRGQQVTLRCSPKSGHDTVSWYQQALGQGPQFIFQYYEEEERQRGNFPDRFSGHQFPNYSSELNVNALLLGDSALYLCASSNTGGTEAFFGQGTRLTVV.

Here the CDR3 DNA reads TGTGCCAGCAGCCAGGCAGGCAGTATCTACGAGCAGTACTTC. As protein: CASSQAGSIYEQYF. This chain uses TRBV3-1 (or the pseudogene TRBV3-2) with TRBJ2-7; no definite D call. Trimming took 3 bases from V and 3 from J, leaving 12 bases between them. CDR1 is LGHDT, CDR2 YNNKEL, per germline (reference sequence). The CDR3 has 14 residues.

The rearrangement joins TRBV5-4 to TRBJ1-6; D remains ambiguous. Germline V gene data show CDR1 as SGHNT and CDR2 as YYREEE (reference sequence). Trimming pared 0 bases from V and 7 bases from J, leaving 14 bases between. This CDR3 is built from 16 residues. The CDR3 spells CASSLGPGFGNSPLHF. CDR3 DNA sequence: TGTGCCAGCAGCTTGGGCCCGGGGTTCGGGAATTCACCCCTCCACTTT.

The rearrangement uses TRBV15 and TRBJ2-5, with D maybe TRBD2 (5 bases). Trimming removed 0 bases from V and 3 bases from J, with 11 bases in between. CDR1 is LNHNV, CDR2 YYDKDF, per germline (reference sequence). The CDR3 has 15 residues. CDR3 loop: CATSRDATMKETQYF. The CDR3 DNA is TGTGCCACCAGCAGAGATGCGACTATGAAAGAGACCCAGTACTTC.

The chain carries TRBV28 and TRBJ1-5, with no clear D. CDR1 and CDR2 (germline): MDHEN, SYDVKM. The CDR3 spans 14 residues. Between the trimmed V and J ends, which lost 2 bases and 3 bases, there was a span of 8 bases. The chain's CDR3 is CASSLHQNNQPQHF. The CDR3, as DNA: TGTGCCAGCAGTTTACACCAAAACAATCAGCCCCAGCATTTT.

This clone appeared once. V usage is TRBV7-9 and J usage is TRBJ2-3; no definite D call. The CDR3 consists of 15 residues. V lost 5 bases and J 1 base, leaving 13 bases between the germline ends. CDR1 is SEHNR, CDR2 FQNEAQ, per germline (reference sequence). DNA of the CDR3: TGTGCCAGCAGCCCCCTGAACCGGGGCACAGATACGCAGTATTTT. Residues: CASSPLNRGTDTQYF.